The source of this TCR beta chain is a study of T cell clones after liver transplantation. CD3+CD4+ and CD3+CD8+ cells were FACS-sorted from thawed unstimulated PBMCs. Overall study findings and caveats: Conclusions were preliminary, with small, heterogeneous patient groups. The donor-reactive repertoire was only partly measurable in two subjects, lacking donor cells. Donor-reactive sequences fell more than third party-reactive ones, suggesting partial deletion.

The V gene's germline CDR1 is SGDLS and CDR2 YYNGEE. The V segment lost 2 bases and the J segment 3 bases; nucleotides outside the gene matches: 3. The CDR3 consists of 15 residues. Measured with immunoSEQ multiplex PCR; TCRdb has only the in-frame clones, and not every one. The table shows more than 95,000 clones, with around 84% occurring only once. A word on this clone: Its antigen is not identified.

The genes are TRBV9 and TRBJ2-3, with 10 positions matching TRBD2. The sequenced sample was CD4+ T cells from blood, obtained 45 to 50 months after liver transplant. The origin of this receptor is a human patient who received a liver transplant. T cells may partly derive from the graft donor. The CDR3 nucleotides read TGTGCCAGCAGCGTCCCTAGCGGGAGTACAGATACGCAGTATTTT. It specifies CASSVPSGSTDTQYF.